These 20 T cell receptor beta chains were all obtained from the same sample, sequenced in a study of blood T cell repertoires in COVID-19. TCRdb's copy holds only in-frame clones and misses some; the assay was immunoSEQ multiplex PCR. Of about 29,000 clones in the sample, 70% to 90% were seen once. The source material was peripheral blood. The receptors come from a woman at least 80 years old with COVID-19, enrolled during active disease.

This clone was seen more than once but under ten times. This chain joins TRBV7-3 and TRBJ2-2; tentative D call: TRBD1 (5 bases). Germline values: CDR1 SGHTA, CDR2 FQGTGA. The CDR3 runs to 14 residues. V was shortened by 4 bases and J by 1 base, with 7 bases between the two germline ends. DNA for the CDR3: TGTGCCAGCAGCTCCGGACAGAACACCGGGGAGCTGTTTTTT. Its translation: CASSSGQNTGELFF.

This clone was seen a few times. The V and J genes are TRBV7-8 and TRBJ2-3, with a tentative D call TRBD2 (5 bases). This CDR3 comprises 16 residues. V shed 1 base and J shed 0 bases, with 11 bases lying between them. Germline assignment: CDR1 SGHVS and CDR2 FQNEAQ. CDR3 in DNA: TGTGCCAGCAGCTTAGAGCGGAGACTCAGCACAGATACGCAGTATTTT. Protein sequence: CASSLERRLSTDTQYF.

This rearrangement joins TRBV30 to TRBJ1-6; D gene ambiguous. The CDR3 length is 12 residues. V was clipped by 3 bases and J by 5 bases, with 5 bases between them. Germline V gives CDR1 GTSNPN, CDR2 SVGIG (reference sequence). The CDR3 DNA sequence: TGTGCCTGGAGCGGTGATAATTCACCCCTCCACTTT. Residues: CAWSGDNSPLHF.

V and J are TRBV11-2 and TRBJ2-3, with D possibly matching TRBD1 (5 bases). Trimming pared 1 base from V and 0 bases from J, leaving 8 bases between. CDR1 is SGHAT, CDR2 FQNNGV, per germline. The CDR3 runs to 15 residues. The CDR3 DNA reads as TGTGCCAGCAGCTTAGTCCAGGGAAGCACAGATACGCAGTATTTT. Amino acid sequence: CASSLVQGSTDTQYF.

The chain couples TRBV5-1 to TRBJ2-5; tentatively, D is TRBD2 (6 bases). This CDR3 is built from 15 residues. The V and J ends lost 3 bases and 0 bases respectively, with 12 bases between them. The germline CDR1 and CDR2 sequences are SGHRS and YFSETQ. DNA for the CDR3: TGCGCCAGCAGCTCTACCGGGGGACACCAAGAGACCCAGTACTTC. This gives the protein CASSSTGGHQETQYF.

The rearrangement links TRBV29-1 to TRBJ2-1, with TRBD2 matching 16 bases. V shed 4 bases, J shed 5 bases, and the junction held 8 bases outside the gene matches. The germline gives CDR1 SQVTM, CDR2 ANQGSEA. The CDR3 contains 17 residues. The CDR3, as DNA: TGCAGCGTTGCCGGGACTAGCGGGGGGGCATTGGACAATGAGCAGTTCTTC. Translation gives CSVAGTSGGALDNEQFF.

The rearrangement joins TRBV6-5 to TRBJ1-1; weak D call: TRBD1 (5 bases). Germline CDR1 MNHEY, CDR2 SVGAGI. The CDR3 has 13 residues. The ends were cut back, 5 bases at V and 6 bases at J, with 13 bases in the middle. CDR3 DNA: TGTGCCAGCAGTCCCAGGGCTCTGGCTGAAGCTTTCTTT. Its protein is CASSPRALAEAFF.

The gene calls are TRBV18 and TRBJ2-5; 7 bases agree with TRBD1. With V trimmed by 1 base and J by 0 bases, 2 bases remained unmatched. This CDR3 region has 15 residues. Germline-derived CDR1 and CDR2 are KGHSH and LQKENI. For the CDR3, the DNA is TGTGCCAGCTCACCACAGACAGGGTACCAAGAGACCCAGTACTTC. This translates into CASSPQTGYQETQYF.

The rearrangement joins TRBV6-1 to TRBJ1-2, with D unclear. The CDR3 length is 13 residues. Deletions cut 2 bases from V and 5 bases from J, with 9 bases between. From germline, CDR1 is MNHNS and CDR2 SASEGT. CDR3 bases: TGTGCCAGCAGTGAACCAGGTCCTTATGGCTACACCTTC. Amino acid sequence: CASSEPGPYGYTF.

The V and J genes are TRBV7-2 and TRBJ1-2; D might be TRBD1 (6 bases). There are 13 residues in the CDR3. The germline gives CDR1 SGHTA, CDR2 FQGNSA. V was shortened by 5 bases and J by 4 bases, with 11 bases between the two germline ends. CDR3 nucleotides: TGTGCCAGCAGCCACGACAGGATCTATGGCTACACCTTC. Encoded protein: CASSHDRIYGYTF.

This chain uses TRBV7-2 with TRBJ2-1; TRBD2 agrees at 11 bases. The V gene's germline CDR1 is SGHTA and CDR2 FQGNSA. This CDR3 region has 14 residues. Germline trimming cut 8 bases from V and 6 bases from J; bases unmatched to any gene: 6. The CDR3 sequence is CASLLAGGFNEQFF. CDR3 nucleotides: TGTGCCAGCTTGCTAGCGGGGGGTTTCAATGAGCAGTTCTTC.

The genes are TRBV2 and TRBJ2-7; tentatively, D is TRBD1 (5 bases). The CDR3 length is 14 residues. The germline V gene encodes CDR1 SNHLY and CDR2 FYNNEI. V shed 6 bases and J shed 4 bases, with 16 bases lying between them. CDR3 coding DNA: TGTGCCAGCAGGGACGACAGCCCTCCTTACGAGCAGTACTTC. Translated: CASRDDSPPYEQYF.

The rearrangement links TRBV18 to TRBJ1-3; 11 bases agree with TRBD1. The V gene end was trimmed by 0 bases and the J gene end by 4 bases; junction bases not matched to a gene: 8. The CDR3 sequence is 18 residues long. Germline values: CDR1 KGHSH, CDR2 LQKENI. The CDR3 region has the DNA TGTGCCAGCTCACCACCTACAGGACAGGGGGCGTACGGAAACACCATATATTTT. Translating it yields CASSPPTGQGAYGNTIYF.

The V call is TRBV6-5, the J call TRBJ2-3, with 9 bases that match TRBD2. The CDR3 extends over 15 amino acids. The ends lost 6 bases at V and 3 bases at J; junction bases unmatched: 7. From germline, CDR1 is MNHEY and CDR2 SVGAGI. The CDR3 DNA sequence: TGTGCCAGCAGCCTACTAGCGGGTTCGACAGATACGCAGTATTTT. Its translation: CASSLLAGSTDTQYF.

This chain links TRBV5-4 with TRBJ2-5; D unresolved. Per the germline V gene, CDR1 is SGHNT and CDR2 is YYREEE (reference sequence). There are 13 residues in the CDR3. Trimming pared 7 bases from V and 1 base from J, leaving 11 bases between. CDR3 amino acids: CASRSSPQETQYF. CDR3 DNA: TGTGCCAGCCGCTCGTCTCCCCAAGAGACCCAGTACTTC.

This clone has just one count. This chain joins TRBV5-1 and TRBJ2-3, with 8 nucleotides matching TRBD2. V was clipped by 4 bases and J by 5 bases; unmatched bases: 9. The CDR3 runs 15 residues. Germline CDR1 is SGHRS and CDR2 is YFSETQ. CDR3 protein: CASSPLAEGLDTQYF. The CDR3 nucleotides are TGCGCCAGCAGCCCACTAGCGGAGGGCCTAGATACGCAGTATTTT.

The V gene is TRBV23-1, the J gene TRBJ1-2; 8 nucleotides align to TRBD1. TRBV23-1 has ORF status, its function being uncertain. This CDR3 comprises 14 residues. The junction had 4 bases not matched to a gene; V was cut back by 4 bases and J by 3 bases. The CDR3 DNA is TGCGCCAGCAGTCCCCGGGACAGGTACTATGGCTACACCTTC. Amino acid sequence: CASSPRDRYYGYTF.

The V and J genes are TRBV30 and TRBJ1-4; 9 positions agree with TRBD1. V lost 0 bases to trimming and J lost 7 bases; unmatched junction nucleotides: 9. The CDR3 has 16 residues. Germline values: CDR1 GTSNPN, CDR2 SVGIG (reference sequence). For the CDR3, the DNA is TGTGCCTGGAGTGTGTGGGACAGGGAATGGGGTGAAAAACTGTTTTTT. This translates into CAWSVWDREWGEKLFF.

The chain is built from TRBV19 and TRBJ1-2; D is perhaps TRBD1 (6 bases). Trimming stripped 3 bases from V and 5 bases from J, with 13 bases between. The CDR3 loop spans 14 amino acids. Germline V gene lookup returns CDR1 LNHDA and CDR2 SQIVND (reference sequence). CDR3 sequence (DNA): TGTGCCAGTAGTATCCCCGGGGGGCTGTATGGCTACACCTTC. Translated, it gives CASSIPGGLYGYTF. Drawing the rest from reference TRBV19 and TRBJ1-2, the complete variable domain is DGGITQSPKYLFRKEGQNVTLSCEQNLNHDAMYWYRQDPGQGLRLIYYSQIVNDFQKGDIAEGYSVSREKKESFPLTVTSAQKNPTAFYLCASSIPGGLYGYTFGSGTRLTVV.

The J gene is TRBJ1-1, the V gene TRBV19; the D gene is possibly TRBD1 (5 bases). V was cut by 1 base and J by 1 base, with 10 bases left in between. The germline V gene encodes CDR1 LNHDA and CDR2 SQIVND (reference sequence). The CDR3 length is 15 residues. Written as DNA, the CDR3 is TGTGCCAGTAGTATAGGTGGGGCTACGAACACTGAAGCTTTCTTT. Protein sequence: CASSIGGATNTEAFF.